This T cell receptor (beta chain) was recovered during a study of T cell responses to AZD1222 COVID-19 vaccine. Study-wide points: Compared with day 0, the breadth and depth of the Spike-specific TCR repertoire rose significantly after two doses of AZD1222. Only five or six AZD1222 recipients were seropositive at baseline.

For this clone: Antigen: not known.

Repertoires were generated with immunoSEQ multiplex PCR, while TCRdb's copy carries only in-frame clones and drops some. The sample lists around 150,000 clones; approximately 85% were seen once. V lost 4 bases and J lost 7, with 8 bases in between. From germline, CDR1 is SEHNR and CDR2 FQNEAQ (reference sequence). CDR3 length: 12 amino acids. The chain recombines TRBV7-9 with TRBJ1-5; D gene uncertain. This sample comprised peripheral blood, obtained 28 days after the second dose of the MenACWY control vaccine. The sequence was collected from an adult who received the MenACWY meningococcal vaccine as a control. The CDR3 reads CASSSMEQPQHF. For the CDR3, the DNA is TGTGCCAGCAGCTCCATGGAACAGCCCCAGCATTTT.